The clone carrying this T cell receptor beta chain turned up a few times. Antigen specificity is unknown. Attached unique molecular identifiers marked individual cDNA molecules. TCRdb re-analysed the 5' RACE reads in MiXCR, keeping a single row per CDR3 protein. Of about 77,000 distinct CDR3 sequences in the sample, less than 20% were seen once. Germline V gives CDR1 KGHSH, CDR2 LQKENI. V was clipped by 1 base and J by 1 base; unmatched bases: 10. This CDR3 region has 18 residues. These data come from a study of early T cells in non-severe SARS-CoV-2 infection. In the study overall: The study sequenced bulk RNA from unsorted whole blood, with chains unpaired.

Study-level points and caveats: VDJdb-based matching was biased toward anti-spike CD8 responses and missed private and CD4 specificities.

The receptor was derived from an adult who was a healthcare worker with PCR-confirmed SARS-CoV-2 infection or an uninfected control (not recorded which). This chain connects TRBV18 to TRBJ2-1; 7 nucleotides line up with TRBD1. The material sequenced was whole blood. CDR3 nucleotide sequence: TGTGCCAGCTCACCACTGAGGACAGGTGGGATATCCTACAATGAGCAGTTCTTC. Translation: CASSPLRTGGISYNEQFF.